This T cell receptor beta chain was captured by sequencing in a study of blood T cell repertoires in COVID-19. Whole-study context: The origin of the acute and convalescent COVID-19 samples was the United States, Italy and Spain. Sources were T cells, B-cell-depleted T cells, or PBMCs; the material itself was cDNA or gDNA.

The authors' processing: Quantification of nucleated cells was approximated via reference gene primer amplification. Produced via immunoSEQ multiplex PCR; TCRdb's table is partial and in-frame only. V, J and clone size were drawn from that table, and D and trimming were deduced from the DNA. The sample consists of approximately 320,000 clones, over 75% of them appearing once. The receptor was derived from a human donor in a cohort sampled during active COVID-19. Input material: peripheral blood.

The CDR3 sequence is CASSHSGQTYGYTF. The CDR3 DNA reads TGTGCCAGCAGCCACTCGGGACAGACCTATGGCTACACCTTC. The rearrangement links TRBV5-4 to TRBJ1-2, with 7 bases aligning to TRBD1. The CDR3 has 14 residues. With V trimmed by 4 bases and J by 4 bases, 7 bases remained unmatched. CDR1 is SGHNT and CDR2 is YYREEE in the germline V gene (reference sequence).